The rows below give T cell receptor delta chains drawn from one sample of a study of gamma-delta chains in newborns, infants, children. TCRdb repeated clone calling on the reads with CATT. The repertoire includes about 5,400 delta-chain clones, 15% to 20% of them detected once, and approximately 5% sits in the top ten. The sample consisted of blood. All receptors derive from a child who was a newborn, infant or young child, either healthy, febrile or measles-vaccinated (not recorded which). Each CDR3 is given with its conserved first and last residue. The D gene is left open where the match is weak. Rows may omit the clone size; those that give it use once, few, many or a size class.

TRDJ1	TRDV1	-	TRDD2	CALGDEPSYDGGNKLIF	TGTGCTCTTGGGGACGAACCTTCCTACGATGGGGGGAATAAACTCATCTTT
TRDJ3	TRDV2	-	TRDD3	CACDTGFQGIRSWDTRQMFF	TGTGCCTGTGACACCGGGTTTCAGGGGATACGCTCCTGGGACACCCGACAGATGTTTTTC
TRDJ1	TRDV3	medium-sized	-	CALTTSHTDKLIF	TGTGCCTTAACTACATCCCACACCGATAAACTCATCTTT
TRDJ2	TRDV2	few	TRDD3	CACDTVGGYGLAQLFF	TGTGCCTGTGACACCGTTGGGGGATACGGGCTGGCACAACTCTTCTTT
TRDJ1	TRDV2	few	TRDD3	CACDVLGDTLGTDKLIF	TGTGCCTGTGACGTACTGGGGGATACGCTAGGCACCGATAAACTCATCTTT
TRDJ1	TRDV2	medium-sized	TRDD3	CACDRRTGGPPYTDKLIF	TGTGCCTGTGATCGCCGTACTGGGGGACCTCCGTACACCGATAAACTCATCTTT
TRDJ1	TRDV1	few	-	CALGELGDFPYADKLIF	TGTGCTCTTGGGGAGCTAGGGGACTTCCCCTACGCCGATAAACTCATCTTT
TRDJ3	TRDV2	medium-sized	-	CACDVLGSWDTRQMFF	TGTGCCTGTGACGTACTGGGCTCCTGGGACACCCGACAGATGTTTTTC
TRDJ2	TRDV2	-	TRDD3	CACDTWGITAQLFF	TGTGCCTGTGACACCTGGGGGATAACAGCACAACTCTTCTTT
TRDJ1	TRDV1	-	TRDD3	CALGELNSYSPCTGGWGHTDKLIF	TGTGCTCTTGGGGAACTCAATTCCTATTCTCCATGTACTGGGGGATGGGGCCACACCGATAAACTCATCTTT
TRDJ3	TRDV2	medium-sized	TRDD3	CACDELGETSSWDTRQMFF	TGTGCCTGTGACGAACTGGGGGAAACTAGCTCCTGGGACACCCGACAGATGTTTTTC
TRDJ3	TRDV2	large	TRDD3	CACDTVLGDSSWDTRQMFF	TGTGCCTGTGACACCGTACTGGGGGATAGCTCCTGGGACACCCGACAGATGTTTTTC
TRDJ1	TRDV1	few	TRDD2	CALGEQFLRKSGPLRDKLIF	TGTGCTCTTGGGGAACAATTCCTACGTAAGTCCGGTCCCCTAAGGGATAAACTCATCTTT
TRDJ1	TRDV2	-	-	CACDTVSLQGLGAPYTDKLIF	TGTGCCTGCGACACCGTCTCCCTGCAGGGGCTAGGGGCCCCGTACACCGATAAACTCATCTTT
TRDJ2	TRDV2	few	-	CACDTLGIALTAQLFF	TGTGCCTGTGACACCCTGGGGATCGCCCTGACAGCACAACTCTTCTTT
TRDJ3	TRDV2	few	-	CACDTAGGGHSLYTRQMFF	TGTGCCTGTGACACGGCTGGTGGGGGCCATTCCTTGTACACCCGACAGATGTTTTTC
TRDJ1	TRDV3	-	-	CAYSPFLPTPTGGYTDKLIF	TGTGCGTATTCCCCTTTCCTTCCTACCCCAACTGGGGGATACACCGATAAACTCATCTTT
TRDJ3	TRDV2	-	TRDD3	CACDRLLGTSSWDTRQMFF	TGTGCCTGTGACCGATTACTGGGGACCTCGAGCTGGGACACCCGGCAGATGTTTTTC
TRDJ1	TRDV2	medium-sized	TRDD3	CACDLLGVPYTDKLIF	TGTGCCTGCGATTTACTGGGGGTTCCGTACACCGATAAACTCATCTTT
TRDJ1	TRDV1	medium-sized	TRDD3	CALGEVFPSGDNQIDKLIF	TGTGCTCTTGGGGAGGTGTTTCCCTCGGGGGATAATCAGATCGATAAACTCATCTTT
TRDJ1	TRDV2	medium-sized	TRDD3	CACDTVGILTADKLIF	TGTGCCTGTGACACCGTAGGGATACTAACTGCCGATAAACTCATCTTT
TRDJ1	TRDV1	medium-sized	-	CALGDKGSWEEEFTDKLIF	TGTGCTCTTGGGGACAAGGGGTCCTGGGAAGAGGAGTTCACCGATAAACTCATCTTT
TRDJ1	TRDV3	-	-	CAWTGIPGVYTDKLIF	TGTGCCTGGACGGGGATCCCGGGGGTTTACACCGATAAACTCATCTTT
TRDJ3	TRDV2	medium-sized	TRDD3	CACDTVLGDTLSSWDTRQMFF	TGTGCCTGTGACACCGTACTGGGGGATACGCTTAGCTCCTGGGACACCCGACAGATGTTTTTC
TRDJ1	TRDV2	medium-sized	TRDD3	CACDSLHPTTGGSRADKLIF	TGTGCCTGTGATAGTCTCCACCCTACTACTGGGGGTTCTAGGGCCGATAAACTCATCTTT
TRDJ3	TRDV2	few	-	CACDTQGPASWDTRQMFF	TGTGCCTGTGACACTCAGGGTCCCGCCTCCTGGGACACCCGACAGATGTTTTTC
TRDJ1	TRDV2	medium-sized	-	CACDPAGETDKLIF	TGTGCCTGTGACCCCGCGGGCGAAACCGATAAACTCATCTTT
TRDJ1	TRDV1	-	-	CALGDRYGRVRGGTDKLIF	TGTGCTCTTGGGGATCGATATGGGAGGGTACGAGGGGGCACCGATAAACTCATCTTT
TRDJ3	TRDV2	medium-sized	TRDD3	CACDTFPLGDPSSWDTRQMFF	TGTGCCTGTGATACCTTTCCTCTGGGGGATCCGAGCTCCTGGGACACCCGACAGATGTTTTTC
TRDJ3	TRDV2	medium-sized	TRDD3	CACDTILSWGIQAWDTRQMFF	TGTGCCTGTGACACCATCCTAAGCTGGGGGATACAAGCCTGGGACACCCGACAGATGTTTTTC
TRDJ1	TRDV1	-	TRDD3	CALGGPPLRLGGLYTDKLIF	TGTGCTCTTGGGGGACCCCCCCTACGACTGGGGGGACTGTACACCGATAAACTCATCTTT
TRDJ3	TRDV2	few	-	CACDTVGGGSWDTRQMFF	TGTGCCTGTGACACCGTAGGCGGGGGATCCTGGGACACCCGACAGATGTTTTTC
TRDJ2	TRDV2	few	TRDD3	CACDGLGGLSLTAQLFF	TGTGCCTGTGATGGGCTGGGGGGCCTCTCTTTGACAGCACAACTCTTCTTT
TRDJ1	TRDV2	-	-	CACDSLLGGDKLTF	TGTGCCTGTGACTCCCTTCTGGGTGGCGATAAACTCACCTTT
TRDJ3	TRDV2	-	TRDD3	CACDTNRTGGYVSLCSWDTRQMFF	TGTGCCTGTGACACCAATCGTACTGGGGGATACGTTTCCCTGTGCTCCTGGGACACCCGACAGATGTTTTTC
TRDJ3	TRDV2	-	TRDD3	CACDHTGGKGSWDTRQMFF	TGTGCCTGTGACCACACTGGGGGAAAAGGGTCCTGGGACACCCGACAGATGTTTTTC
TRDJ1	TRDV2	-	TRDD3	CACDAIGGIRDKLIF	TGTGCCTGTGACGCCATTGGAGGGATACGGGATAAACTCATCTTT
TRDJ1	TRDV2	-	TRDD3	CACDRLGDSDTDKLIF	TGTGCCTGTGACCGATTGGGGGATAGTGACACCGATAAACTCATCTTT
TRDJ1	TRDV1	few	-	CALGEPSIRGPAIRYTDKLIF	TGTGCTCTTGGGGAGCCCTCTATCCGGGGGCCGGCAATTCGGTACACCGATAAACTCATCTTT
TRDJ1	TRDV2	few	TRDD3	CACDPLGDTRGPDKLIF	TGTGCCTGTGACCCCCTGGGGGATACGAGGGGACCCGATAAACTCATCTTC
TRDJ3	TRDV2	few	TRDD3	CACDTILGRSWDTRQMFF	TGTGCCTGTGACACTATACTGGGGCGTTCCTGGGACACCCGACAGATGTTTTTC
TRDJ1	TRDV2	medium-sized	-	CACEPLTGMGTDKLIF	TGTGCCTGTGAGCCTCTTACTGGGATGGGAACCGATAAACTCATCTTT
TRDJ1	TRDV1	-	TRDD3	CALGEPSDWGLSSTDKLIF	TGTGCTCTTGGGGAACCTTCGGACTGGGGGCTCTCATCAACCGATAAACTCATCTTT
TRDJ1	TRDV2	medium-sized	-	CACDTWGPTKNYTDKLIF	TGTGCCTGTGACACCTGGGGACCGACTAAGAATTACACCGATAAACTCATCTTT
TRDJ1	TRDV1	-	-	CALGERGLRGNYTDKLIF	TGTGCTCTTGGGGAAAGGGGCCTACGTGGGAACTACACCGATAAACTCATCTTT
TRDJ1	TRDV3	few	-	CAGVRRGNDKLIF	TGTGCAGGAGTCCGGCGGGGAAACGATAAACTCATCTTT
TRDJ4	TRDV1	medium-sized	TRDD3	CALGELLGDPRPRPLIF	TGTGCTCTTGGGGAATTACTGGGGGATCCGAGGCCCAGACCCCTGATCTTT
TRDJ1	TRDV2	few	-	CACVSLGPHTDKLIF	TGTGCCTGTGTCTCACTGGGACCTCACACCGATAAACTCATCTTT
TRDJ1	TRDV2	-	TRDD3	CACDHRQGEPSRLGDTGDTDKLIF	TGTGCCTGTGATCATCGTCAGGGTGAACCTTCTCGACTGGGGGATACTGGGGACACCGATAAGCTCATCTTT
TRDJ1	TRDV3	-	-	CALSARSAGYWVYTDKLIF	TGTGCCTTATCCGCGCGGTCGGCGGGGTACTGGGTGTACACCGATAAACTCATCTTT
TRDJ1	TRDV1	medium-sized	-	CALGERGSLPLKKLIF	TGTGCTCTTGGGGAACGGGGTTCCCTGCCCCTAAAAAAACTCATCTTT
TRDJ1	TRDV1	-	TRDD3	CALGGLPPGDPDTDKLIF	TGTGCTCTTGGGGGCCTCCCCCCGGGGGATCCCGACACCGATAAACTCATCTTT
TRDJ1	TRDV1	few	TRDD3	CALGELNWGIIGEYTDKLIF	TGTGCTCTTGGGGAATTGAACTGGGGGATAATAGGGGAGTACACCGATAAACTCATCTTT